This entry lists 10 T cell receptor beta chains sequenced from one sample in a study of blood T cell repertoires in COVID-19 (dated by TCRdb to 2018 to 2020). Libraries were made using the immunoSEQ multiplex PCR assay. Sourced from immuneACCESS, this table was stored by TCRdb with only in-frame sequences that have V and J called. A share of the clones is absent; for the studies checked, an unresolved V gene accounts for under half, and the remainder has no known explanation. The sample data list about 55,000 clones, and 90% of these were observed just once. Clones ranked in the top ten supply around 15% of the sample. The sequenced sample consisted of peripheral blood. Receptor source: a human donor with active COVID-19. The donor label of this sample is uncertain.

The V gene is TRBV9, the J gene TRBJ1-1, with 9 bases fitting TRBD1. This CDR3 comprises 18 residues. The ends lost 0 bases at V and 6 bases at J; junction bases unmatched: 15. The germline V gene encodes CDR1 SGDLS and CDR2 YYNGEE. CDR3 protein: CASSVDPAGTGTSAEAFF. CDR3 coding DNA: TGTGCCAGCAGCGTAGACCCCGCCGGGACAGGGACAAGCGCTGAAGCTTTCTTT.

This chain joins TRBV24-1 and TRBJ2-3; TRBD1 agrees at 7 bases. The trim removed 3 bases at V and 4 bases at J, leaving 3 bases unmatched. Germline V gives CDR1 KGHDR, CDR2 SFDVKD. This CDR3 has 14 residues. The CDR3 DNA is TGTGCCACCAGTGATCCGGGGACAGCAGATACGCAGTATTTT. Its protein product is CATSDPGTADTQYF.

This chain joins TRBV11-2 and TRBJ2-5; 11 bases align to TRBD1. The CDR3 extends over 15 amino acids. V gave up 5 bases and J gave up 4 bases; unmatched junction bases: 6. Germline values: CDR1 SGHAT, CDR2 FQNNGV. Written as DNA, the CDR3 is TGTGCCAGCAGCCTGGGGACAGGGGGTGTAGAGACCCAGTACTTC. Protein product: CASSLGTGGVETQYF.

This clone has more than one count but fewer than ten. The CDR3 here is CAISELTRSGELFF. The CDR3 DNA reads TGTGCCATCAGTGAGTTGACGAGGTCCGGGGAGCTGTTTTTT. The chain links TRBV10-3 to TRBJ2-2; D uncertain. The V gene's germline CDR1 is ENHRY and CDR2 SYGVKD. This CDR3 has 14 residues. V was pared by 1 base and J by 6 bases, with 9 bases between.

The count of this clone is one. The rearrangement joins TRBV7-9 to TRBJ2-1; 13 nucleotides agree with TRBD2. The ends lost 1 base at V and 0 bases at J; junction bases unmatched: 6. The germline gives CDR1 SEHNR, CDR2 FQNEAQ (reference sequence). There are 19 residues in the CDR3. This chain's CDR3 is CASSLGLAGGSSSYNEQFF. In nucleotides, the CDR3 is TGTGCCAGCAGCTTAGGACTAGCGGGAGGATCGAGCTCCTACAATGAGCAGTTCTTC.

The genes are TRBV7-2 and TRBJ2-1; 9 bases map to TRBD2. Trimming took 5 bases from V and 4 from J; bases not matched to a gene: 9. The CDR3 length is 16 residues. Germline V gives CDR1 SGHTA, CDR2 FQGNSA. In DNA, the CDR3 is TGTGCCAGCAGCCTTCACAGCGGGGGGATTTACAATGAGCAGTTCTTC. Translating gives CASSLHSGGIYNEQFF.

A single count supports this clone. The chain combines TRBV7-2 with TRBJ1-2; D is ambiguous. The CDR3 has 16 amino acids. V lost 4 bases, J lost 1 base, and 16 bases lay in between. CDR1 and CDR2 from the germline V gene are SGHTA and FQGNSA. The CDR3: CASSSALRILNYGYTF. The DNA of the CDR3 is TGTGCCAGCAGCTCGGCTTTGAGGATCCTTAACTATGGCTACACCTTC.

The chain links TRBV7-9 to TRBJ2-5; a possible D gene is TRBD2 (5 bases). Trimming shortened V by 5 bases and J by 1 base, and 14 bases separated the two germline ends. The CDR3 is 15 amino acids. Germline V lookup: CDR1 SEHNR, CDR2 FQNEAQ (reference sequence). In DNA form, the CDR3 reads TGTGCCAGCAGCCTTCTACTAGTTGGCCAAGAGACCCAGTACTTC. Translating it yields CASSLLLVGQETQYF.

The chain couples TRBV7-2 to TRBJ2-3; D perhaps matches TRBD2 (6 bases). Germline V gene data show CDR1 as SGHTA and CDR2 as FQGNSA. V lost 2 bases to trimming and J lost 0 bases, with 15 bases between them. CDR3 length: 17 residues. The CDR3 DNA is TGTGCCAGCAGCTTATCGTGGAGGGCTTCTAGCACAGATACGCAGTATTTT. Protein: CASSLSWRASSTDTQYF.

This chain links TRBV7-9 with TRBJ2-1; D gene uncertain. Germline V gene sequence: CDR1 SEHNR, CDR2 FQNEAQ (reference sequence). The CDR3 runs to 14 residues. The V gene lost 5 bases and the J gene lost 6 bases, with 14 bases spanning the gap. CDR3 nucleotides: TGTGCCAGCAGCCCATCCCTGGGCTCCAATGAGCAGTTCTTC. Protein sequence: CASSPSLGSNEQFF.